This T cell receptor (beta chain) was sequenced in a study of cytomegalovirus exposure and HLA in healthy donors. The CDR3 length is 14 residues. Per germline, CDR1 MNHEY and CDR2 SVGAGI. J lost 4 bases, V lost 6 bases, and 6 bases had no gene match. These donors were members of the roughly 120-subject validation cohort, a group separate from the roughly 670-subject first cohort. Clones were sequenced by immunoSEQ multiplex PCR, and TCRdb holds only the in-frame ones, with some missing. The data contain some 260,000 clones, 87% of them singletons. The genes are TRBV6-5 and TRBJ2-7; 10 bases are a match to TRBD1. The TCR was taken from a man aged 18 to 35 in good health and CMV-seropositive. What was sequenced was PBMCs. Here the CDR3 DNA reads TGTGCCAGCAGACCGGGACAGGGGAATTACGAGCAGTACTTC. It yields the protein CASRPGQGNYEQYF.